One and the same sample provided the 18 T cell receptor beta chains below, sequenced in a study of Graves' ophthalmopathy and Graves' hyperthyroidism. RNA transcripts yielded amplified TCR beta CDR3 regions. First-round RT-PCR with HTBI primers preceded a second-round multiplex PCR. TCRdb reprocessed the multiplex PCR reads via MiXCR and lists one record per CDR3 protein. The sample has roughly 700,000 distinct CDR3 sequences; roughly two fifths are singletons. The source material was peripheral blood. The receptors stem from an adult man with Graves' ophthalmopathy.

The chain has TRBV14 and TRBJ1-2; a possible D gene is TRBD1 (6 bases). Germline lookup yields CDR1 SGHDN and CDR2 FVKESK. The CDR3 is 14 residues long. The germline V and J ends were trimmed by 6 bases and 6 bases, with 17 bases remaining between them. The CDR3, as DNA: TGTGCCAGCAGTTACTCTTCAGGGGCTGATGGCTACACCTTC. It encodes CASSYSSGADGYTF.

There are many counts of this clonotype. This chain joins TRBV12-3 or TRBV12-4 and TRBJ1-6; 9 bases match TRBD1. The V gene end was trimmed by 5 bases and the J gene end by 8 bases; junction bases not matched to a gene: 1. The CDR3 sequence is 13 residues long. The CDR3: CASSRTGDSPLHF. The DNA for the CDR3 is TGTGCCAGCAGTCGGACAGGGGATTCACCCCTCCACTTT.

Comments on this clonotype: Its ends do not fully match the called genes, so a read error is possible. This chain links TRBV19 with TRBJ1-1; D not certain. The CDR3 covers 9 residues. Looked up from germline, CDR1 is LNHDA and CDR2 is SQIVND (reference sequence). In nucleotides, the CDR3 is TGTGCCAGTAGTCCTATCGACGGGTGG. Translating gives CASSPIDGW.

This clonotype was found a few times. CDR3 region: CASSPSRDRGNSPLHF. For the CDR3, the DNA is TGTGCCAGCAGCCCGTCCCGGGACAGGGGAAATTCACCCCTCCACTTT. The chain joins TRBV6-6 to TRBJ1-6, with TRBD1 matching 10 bases. CDR3 length: 16 amino acids. From germline, CDR1 is MNHNY and CDR2 SVGAGI (reference sequence). V lost 6 bases, J lost 7 bases, and 9 bases stayed unmatched.

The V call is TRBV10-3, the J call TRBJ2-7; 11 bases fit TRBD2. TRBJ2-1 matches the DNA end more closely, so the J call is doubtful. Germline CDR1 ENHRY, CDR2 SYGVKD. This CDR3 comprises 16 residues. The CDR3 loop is CAISGTSGSSGDEQFF. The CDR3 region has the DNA TGTGCCATCAGTGGAACTAGCGGGAGTTCGGGCGATGAGCAGTTCTTC.

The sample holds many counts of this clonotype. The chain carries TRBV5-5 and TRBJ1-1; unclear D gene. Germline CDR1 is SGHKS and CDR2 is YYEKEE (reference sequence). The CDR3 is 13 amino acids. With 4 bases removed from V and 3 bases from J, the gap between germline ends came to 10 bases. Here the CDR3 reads CASSQNTYTEAFF. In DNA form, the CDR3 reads TGTGCCAGCAGCCAAAACACATACACTGAAGCTTTCTTT.

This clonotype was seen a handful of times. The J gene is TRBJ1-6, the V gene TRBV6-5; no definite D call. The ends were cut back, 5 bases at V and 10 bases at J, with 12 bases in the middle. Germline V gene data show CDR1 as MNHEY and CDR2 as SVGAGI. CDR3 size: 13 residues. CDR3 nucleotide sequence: TGTGCCAGCAGTATGCAGGTCCGGTCACCCCTCCACTTT. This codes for CASSMQVRSPLHF.

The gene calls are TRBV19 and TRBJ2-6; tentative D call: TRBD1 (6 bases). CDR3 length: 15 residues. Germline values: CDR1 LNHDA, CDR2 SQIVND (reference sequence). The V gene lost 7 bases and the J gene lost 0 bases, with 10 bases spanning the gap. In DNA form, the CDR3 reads TGTGCCAGTAAACAGGGAGCCTCTGGGGCCAACGTCCTGACTTTC. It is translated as CASKQGASGANVLTF.

CDR3 loop: CASSGDRESPLHF. The CDR3 nucleotides read TGTGCCAGCAGTGGAGACAGGGAGTCCCCCCTCCACTTT. J is TRBJ1-6 and V is TRBV6-1; 7 bases match TRBD1. The length of the CDR3 is 13 residues. Germline loops: CDR1 MNHNS, CDR2 SASEGT. Trimming at V came to 4 bases and at J to 13 bases, leaving 7 bases not matched to a gene.

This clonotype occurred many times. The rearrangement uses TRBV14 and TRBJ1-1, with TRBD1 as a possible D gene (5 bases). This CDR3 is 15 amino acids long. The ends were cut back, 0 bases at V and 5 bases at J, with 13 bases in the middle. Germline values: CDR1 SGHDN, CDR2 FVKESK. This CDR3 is CASSQDQGARTEAFF. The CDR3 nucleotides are TGTGCCAGCAGCCAAGATCAAGGGGCGCGGACTGAAGCTTTCTTT.

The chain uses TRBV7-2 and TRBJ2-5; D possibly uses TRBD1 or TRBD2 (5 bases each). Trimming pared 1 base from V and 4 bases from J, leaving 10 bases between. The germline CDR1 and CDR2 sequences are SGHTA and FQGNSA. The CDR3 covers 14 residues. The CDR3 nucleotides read TGTGCCAGCAGCTTAGTCGGGACGGTAGAGACCCAGTACTTC. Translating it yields CASSLVGTVETQYF. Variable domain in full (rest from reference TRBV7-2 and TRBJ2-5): GAGVSQSPSNKVTEKGKDVELRCDPISGHTALYWYRQSLGQGLEFLIYFQGNSAPDKSGLPSDRFSAERTGGSVSTLTIQRTQQEDSAVYLCASSLVGTVETQYFGPGTRLLVL.

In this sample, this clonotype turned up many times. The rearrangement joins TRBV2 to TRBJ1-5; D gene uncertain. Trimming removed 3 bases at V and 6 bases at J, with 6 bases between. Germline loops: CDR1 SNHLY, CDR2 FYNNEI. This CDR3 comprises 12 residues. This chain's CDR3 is CASSDRGQPQHF. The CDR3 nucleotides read TGTGCCAGCAGTGATCGGGGTCAGCCCCAGCATTTT.

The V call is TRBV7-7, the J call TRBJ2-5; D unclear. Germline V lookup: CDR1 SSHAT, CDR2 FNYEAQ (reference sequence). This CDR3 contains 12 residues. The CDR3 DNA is TGTGCTACGGGTGAAGCCGGGGAGACCCAGTACTTC. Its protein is CATGEAGETQYF.

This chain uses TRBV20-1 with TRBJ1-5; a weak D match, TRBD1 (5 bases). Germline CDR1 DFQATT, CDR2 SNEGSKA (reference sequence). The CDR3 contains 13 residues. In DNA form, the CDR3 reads TGCAGCGGTAGGGGATCCGGCAATCAGCCCCAGCATTTT. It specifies CSGRGSGNQPQHF.

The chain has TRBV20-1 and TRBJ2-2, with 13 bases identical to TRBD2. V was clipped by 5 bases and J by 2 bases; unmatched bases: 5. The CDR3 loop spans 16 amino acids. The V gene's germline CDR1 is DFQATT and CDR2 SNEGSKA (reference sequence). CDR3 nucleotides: TGCAGTGCTCCGGGACTAGCGGGACACAACACCGGGGAGCTGTTTTTT. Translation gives CSAPGLAGHNTGELFF.

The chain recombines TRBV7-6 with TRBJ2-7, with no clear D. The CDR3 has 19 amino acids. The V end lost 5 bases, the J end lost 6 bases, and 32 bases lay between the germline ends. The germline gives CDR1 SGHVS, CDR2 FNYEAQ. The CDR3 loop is CASSRILHWGSPPGGEQYF. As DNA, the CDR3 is TGTGCCAGCAGCCGCATTTTACATTGGGGTTCCCCGCCAGGCGGCGAGCAGTACTTC. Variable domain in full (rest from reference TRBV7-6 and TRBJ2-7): GAGVSQSPRYKVTKRGQDVALRCDPISGHVSLYWYRQALGQGPEFLTYFNYEAQQDKSGLPNDRFSAERPEGSISTLTIQRTEQRDSAMYRCASSRILHWGSPPGGEQYFGPGTRLTVT.

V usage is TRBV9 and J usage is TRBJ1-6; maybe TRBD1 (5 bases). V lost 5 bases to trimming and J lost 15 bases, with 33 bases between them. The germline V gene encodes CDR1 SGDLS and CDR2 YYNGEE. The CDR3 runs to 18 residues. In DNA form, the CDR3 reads TGTGCCAGCAGTTTAGTCGGTCATCTTACGGCCGGGGGTGGAGTCCTCCACTTT. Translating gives CASSLVGHLTAGGGVLHF.

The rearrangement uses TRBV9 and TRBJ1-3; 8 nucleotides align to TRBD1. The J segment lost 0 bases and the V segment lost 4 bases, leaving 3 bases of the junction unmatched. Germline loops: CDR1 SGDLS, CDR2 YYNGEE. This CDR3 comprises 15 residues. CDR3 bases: TGTGCCAGCAGCCAGGGACAGGTCTCTGGAAACACCATATATTTT. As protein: CASSQGQVSGNTIYF. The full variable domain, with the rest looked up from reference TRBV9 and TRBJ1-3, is DSGVTQTPKHLITATGQRVTLRCSPRSGDLSVYWYQQSLDQGLQFLIQYYNGEERAKGNILERFSAQQFPDLHSELNLSSLELGDSALYFCASSQGQVSGNTIYFGEGSWLTVV.